The TCR beta chain described here comes from a study of shared clonotypes between healthy human individuals. About this clone: The sample has other DNA sequences that encode this CDR3 too.

The CDR3 runs to 11 residues. In germline, CDR1 is SGHTA, CDR2 FQGNSA. V lost 5 bases, J lost 3 bases, and 5 bases lay in between. Sequencing was performed with immunoSEQ multiplex PCR; in TCRdb, only in-frame clones are kept and a portion is missing. This table has 2,100,000 or so clones, approximately 95% appearing once. Specimen: naive CD4+ T cells sorted from blood. Subset reported: CD45RA+ positively selected. The chain links TRBV7-2 to TRBJ2-7, with D uncertain. This sequence was found in a man aged 18 to 29 in good health. CDR3 sequence (DNA): TGTGCCAGCAGCACGAGCTACGAGCAGTACTTC. Its protein is CASSTSYEQYF. The entire variable domain, with the rest obtained from reference TRBV7-2 and TRBJ2-7, is as follows: GAGVSQSPSNKVTEKGKDVELRCDPISGHTALYWYRQSLGQGLEFLIYFQGNSAPDKSGLPSDRFSAERTGGSVSTLTIQRTQQEDSAVYLCASSTSYEQYFGPGTRLTVT.